This is a list of T cell receptor beta chains from one sample in a study of OX40 agonist ivuxolimab in advanced cancers. The method was immunoSEQ multiplex PCR; TCRdb's version includes in-frame clones alone and lacks a portion of them. The table shows over 50,000 clones, with around four fifths occurring only once. The sequenced sample was CD4+ or CD8+ T cells sorted from blood, obtained in a trial of the OX40 agonist ivuxolimab. The origin of the receptors is an adult with an advanced solid tumor such as melanoma, head and neck, liver or kidney cancer. CDR3s leave out the opening cysteine and the closing phenylalanine or tryptophan.

TRBV9 | ASSEATGLDGTDTQY
TRBV9 | ASSSLAGDNYNEQF
TRBV5-1 | ASSFSSTAGVSSYEQY
TRBV6-1 | ASSEAGQGYYGYT
TRBV7-7 | ASSFGQAYEQY
TRBV2 | ASSDSYEQY
TRBV5-4 | ASSLDGLSYEQY
TRBV2 | ASSAALSSYEQY
TRBV18 | ASSPAGVMNTEAF
TRBV6-6 | ASSYGTSYEQY
TRBV10-3 | AISPSSRSYEQY
TRBV28 | ASRTTSGSISGELF
TRBV18 | ASSLQGNGELF
TRBV28 | ASTIGQYNQPQH
TRBV5-1 | ASSVGGATNEKLF
TRBV2 | ASSEGNSNQPQH
TRBV4-1 | ASSQESRGRNEQY
TRBV6-5 | ASSYFGASTDTQY
TRBV6-1 | ASSDTGRGGQGQPQH
TRBV7-2 | ASSFGTLYNSPLH
TRBV9 | ASSVGGRHTEAF
TRBV4-1 | ASSQRDRGNSPLH
TRBV7-9 | ASSLTGRGLNEQF
TRBV4-1 | ASRLGATGAWGQY
TRBV18 | ASSPGQANYGYT
TRBV7-6 | ASSDSYRGGNTGELF
TRBV27 | ASSFIGGRGETQY
TRBV5-1 | ASSLGSGGSYNEQF
TRBV19 | ASSSRIPGTGSDTQY
TRBV9 | ASSAGSGSRSETQY
TRBV9 | ASSPRTEQETQY
TRBV5-1 | ASSLEPLRGRAGDTQY
TRBV25-1 | ASSPRTSGITYEQY
TRBV29-1 | SVEPGLARNNEQF
TRBV19 | ASSLRGAGTGELF
TRBV9 | ASSPWTGGVETQY
TRBV19 | ASTLGTAGANVLT
TRBV10-2 | ASSDLLGESYEQY
TRBV5-6 | ASSLARGWTGELF
TRBV6-1 | AERESGANVLT
TRBV5-1 | ASSRVGTGPNTEAF
TRBV7-6 | ASSSIAPGTQY
TRBV7-3 | ASSLSSEQF
TRBV5-4 | ATHGGRNEKLF
TRBV11-3 | ASSARTGGAETQY
TRBV5-1 | ASSLALRGNTEAF
TRBV29-1 | SVETQGATYEQY
TRBV5-4 | ASSPGGYEQY
TRBV10-2 | ATTIAGAGELF
TRBV2 | ASNLNPNTEAF
TRBV28 | ASNGASSYEQY
TRBV6-5 | ASSTGTARYEQY